This is a list of T cell receptor beta chains from one sample in a study of OX40 agonist ivuxolimab in advanced cancers. The protocol was immunoSEQ multiplex PCR, while the TCRdb copy is restricted to in-frame clones and leaves out a portion. The data hold tens of thousands of clones, with roughly 88% observed a single time. The sequencing used CD4+ or CD8+ T cells sorted from blood, collected in a trial of the OX40 agonist ivuxolimab. The receptors were sampled from an adult with an advanced solid tumor such as melanoma, head and neck, liver or kidney cancer. CDR3s leave out the opening cysteine and the closing phenylalanine or tryptophan.

>TRBV11-3|TRBJ2-5
ASSREGEETQY
>TRBV10-1|TRBJ2-5
ASSKRQGVMETQY
>TRBV4-3|TRBJ2-5
ASSQYRGETQY
>TRBV14|TRBJ2-3
ASSHYGPYEGGTDTQY
>TRBV10-3|TRBJ1-1
AINEQGGTEAF
>TRBV6-6|TRBJ2-1
ASSYVGPSYNEQF
>TRBV10-2|TRBJ1-4
ATSDATNEKLF
>TRBV14|TRBJ2-1
ASSQGLGSSYNEQF
>TRBV7-6|TRBJ2-3
ASSETGFGTDTQY
>TRBV7-7|TRBJ2-2
ASSLGQGAWNTGELF
>TRBV4-1|TRBJ1-1
ASSQVPALNTEAF
>TRBV27|TRBJ1-1
ASRPDRGYTEAF
>TRBV10-1|TRBJ2-2
ASRHEGDGELF
>TRBV6-1|TRBJ2-5
ASSPTDYQETQY
>TRBV4-1|TRBJ2-3
ASSQEGDVREDTQY
>TRBV4-3|TRBJ1-2
ASSQDFGQGAPGYT
>TRBV5-4|TRBJ1-1
ASSFLGQANTEAF
>TRBV27|TRBJ1-5
ATRDLGQGVNQPQH
>TRBV28|TRBJ2-2
ASSSITGELF
>TRBV9|TRBJ1-5
ASSIQGGGQPQH
>TRBV19|TRBJ2-3
ASSIVASLPTDTQY